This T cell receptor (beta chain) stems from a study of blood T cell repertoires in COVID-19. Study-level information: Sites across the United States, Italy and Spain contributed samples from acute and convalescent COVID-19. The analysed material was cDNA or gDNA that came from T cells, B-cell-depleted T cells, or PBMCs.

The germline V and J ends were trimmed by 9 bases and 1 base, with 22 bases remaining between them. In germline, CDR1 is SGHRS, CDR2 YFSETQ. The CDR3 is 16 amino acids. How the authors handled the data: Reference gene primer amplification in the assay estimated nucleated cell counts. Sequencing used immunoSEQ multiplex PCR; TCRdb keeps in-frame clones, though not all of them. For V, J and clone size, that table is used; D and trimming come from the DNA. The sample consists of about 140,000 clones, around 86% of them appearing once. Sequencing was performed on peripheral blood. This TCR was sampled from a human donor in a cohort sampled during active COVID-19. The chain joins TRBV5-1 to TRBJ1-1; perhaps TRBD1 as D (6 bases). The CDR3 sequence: CATSGQPGSGNTEAFF. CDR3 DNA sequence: TGCGCCACCTCCGGACAGCCTGGATCGGGGAACACTGAAGCTTTCTTT.